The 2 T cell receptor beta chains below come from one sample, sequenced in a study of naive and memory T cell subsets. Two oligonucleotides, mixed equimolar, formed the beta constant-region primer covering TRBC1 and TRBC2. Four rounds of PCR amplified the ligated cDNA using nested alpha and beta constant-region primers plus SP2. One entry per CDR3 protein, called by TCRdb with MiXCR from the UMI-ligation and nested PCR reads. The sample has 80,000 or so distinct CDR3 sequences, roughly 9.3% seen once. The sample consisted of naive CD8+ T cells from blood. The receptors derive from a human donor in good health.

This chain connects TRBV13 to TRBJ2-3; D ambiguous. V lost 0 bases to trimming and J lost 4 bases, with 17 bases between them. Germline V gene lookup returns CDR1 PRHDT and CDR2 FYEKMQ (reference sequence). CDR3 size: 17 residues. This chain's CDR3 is CASSLGGSISRADTQYF. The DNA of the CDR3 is TGTGCCAGCAGCTTAGGAGGTTCGATTAGCCGGGCAGATACGCAGTATTTT.

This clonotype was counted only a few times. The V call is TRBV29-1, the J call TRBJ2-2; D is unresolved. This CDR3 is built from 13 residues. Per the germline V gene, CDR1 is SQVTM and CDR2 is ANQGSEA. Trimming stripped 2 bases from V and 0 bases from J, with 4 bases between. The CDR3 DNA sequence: TGCAGCGTTGAATTTTCGAACACCGGGGAGCTGTTTTTT. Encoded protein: CSVEFSNTGELFF.